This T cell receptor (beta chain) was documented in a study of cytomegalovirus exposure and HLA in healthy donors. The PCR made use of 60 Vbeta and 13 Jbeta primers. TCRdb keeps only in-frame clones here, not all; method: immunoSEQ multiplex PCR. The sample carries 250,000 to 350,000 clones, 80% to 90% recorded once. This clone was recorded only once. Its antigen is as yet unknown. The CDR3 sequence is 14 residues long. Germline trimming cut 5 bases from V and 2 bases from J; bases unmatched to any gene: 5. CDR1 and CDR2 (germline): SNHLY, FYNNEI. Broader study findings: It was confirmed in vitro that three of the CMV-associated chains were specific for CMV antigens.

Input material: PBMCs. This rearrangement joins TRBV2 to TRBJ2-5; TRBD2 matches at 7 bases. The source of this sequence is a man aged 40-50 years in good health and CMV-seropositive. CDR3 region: CASSKTSRQETQYF. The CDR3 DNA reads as TGTGCCAGCAGTAAGACTAGCAGGCAAGAGACCCAGTACTTC. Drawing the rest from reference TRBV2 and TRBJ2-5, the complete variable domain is EPEVTQTPSHQVTQMGQEVILRCVPISNHLYFYWYRQILGQKVEFLVSFYNNEISEKSEIFDDQFSVERPDGSNFTLKIRSTKLEDSAMYFCASSKTSRQETQYFGPGTRLLVL.